The 23 T cell receptor beta chains listed next were all sequenced from one sample in a study of neoadjuvant anti-PD-1 for oral cavity cancer. Some clones are missing from TCRdb's copy, which holds only in-frame ones; the method was immunoSEQ multiplex PCR. Found here are 15,000 or so clones, approximately 60% of them singletons; the top ten hold roughly 3.1%. Source: PBMCs, taken before nivolumab (anti-PD-1) treatment. The receptors stem from a person aged 35-80 years with oral cavity squamous cell carcinoma.

The rearrangement joins TRBV29-1 to TRBJ2-5; no clear D. The germline CDR1 and CDR2 sequences are SQVTM and ANQGSEA. CDR3 size: 12 residues. The ends were cut back, 2 bases at V and 7 bases at J, with 11 bases in the middle. As DNA, the CDR3 is TGCAGCGTTGAATTCTACGCCGGGACCCAGTACTTC. It encodes CSVEFYAGTQYF.

In this sample, this clone turned up a few times. The V gene is TRBV2, the J gene TRBJ2-5; 11 nucleotides align to TRBD2. CDR1 is SNHLY, CDR2 FYNNEI, per germline. This CDR3 is 17 amino acids long. Trimming took 4 bases from V and 4 from J; bases not matched to a gene: 11. This CDR3 is CASSAATSGRLVETQYF. CDR3 DNA sequence: TGTGCCAGCAGTGCGGCCACTAGCGGGAGATTGGTAGAGACCCAGTACTTC. Supplemented by reference TRBV2 and TRBJ2-5, the full variable domain reads EPEVTQTPSHQVTQMGQEVILRCVPISNHLYFYWYRQILGQKVEFLVSFYNNEISEKSEIFDDQFSVERPDGSNFTLKIRSTKLEDSAMYFCASSAATSGRLVETQYFGPGTRLLVL.

This clone was picked up a small number of times. The chain links TRBV19 to TRBJ1-1; D possibly corresponds to TRBD1 (6 bases). CDR1 is LNHDA, CDR2 SQIVND, per germline (reference sequence). The length of the CDR3 is 12 residues. V lost 6 bases and J lost 10, with 15 bases in between. The chain's CDR3 is CASRSESGAAFF. The CDR3 nucleotides read TGTGCCAGTAGGTCCGAATCAGGGGCAGCTTTCTTT.

This clone has more than one count but fewer than ten. This chain links TRBV7-2 with TRBJ2-3, with D tentatively TRBD1 or TRBD2 (5 bases each). The V end was cut by 6 bases, the J end by 4 bases, with 8 bases between. The CDR3 loop spans 12 amino acids. Per the germline V gene, CDR1 is SGHTA and CDR2 is FQGNSA. CDR3 amino acids: CASSRGADTQYF. CDR3 in DNA: TGTGCCAGCAGTCGAGGGGCAGATACGCAGTATTTT.

The V and J genes are TRBV11-2 and TRBJ1-1, with TRBD1 matching over 10 bases. With 7 bases clipped from V and 7 bases from J, the junction kept 9 bases outside the gene matches. CDR3 size: 14 residues. CDR1 and CDR2 from the germline V gene are SGHAT and FQNNGV. As DNA, the CDR3 is TGTGCCAGCACCACCGGGACAGGGGATGGTGAAGCTTTCTTT. This encodes CASTTGTGDGEAFF.

CDR3 sequence: CASRLQGGQETQYF. CDR3 in DNA: TGTGCCAGCAGGCTTCAGGGTGGGCAAGAGACCCAGTACTTC. J is TRBJ2-5 and V is TRBV6-5, with D possibly matching TRBD1 (5 bases). Germline lookup yields CDR1 MNHEY and CDR2 SVGAGI. V shed 6 bases and J shed 2 bases, with 13 bases lying between them. The CDR3 loop spans 14 amino acids.

The chain uses TRBV30 and TRBJ2-7; D gene unclear. This CDR3 is 12 amino acids long. V gave up 2 bases and J gave up 8 bases, with 13 bases separating them. Germline V gene data show CDR1 as GTSNPN and CDR2 as SVGIG (reference sequence). The CDR3 sequence: CAWSPVDQKQYF. The CDR3 DNA is TGTGCCTGGAGTCCCGTAGACCAGAAGCAGTACTTC.

The chain uses TRBV5-6 and TRBJ2-3, with 13 positions matching TRBD2. CDR3 size: 19 residues. V shed 4 bases, J shed 4 bases, and the junction held 15 bases outside the gene matches. Per germline, CDR1 SGHDT and CDR2 YYEEEE. The CDR3 loop is CASSQRLAGGLGRPDTQYF. CDR3 nucleotides: TGTGCCAGCAGCCAAAGACTAGCGGGAGGCCTGGGACGACCAGATACGCAGTATTTT.

This clone was seen a few times. This chain joins TRBV30 and TRBJ1-1; a weak D match, TRBD1 (6 bases). V was shortened by 3 bases and J by 2 bases, with 16 bases between the two germline ends. This CDR3 is built from 15 residues. Germline CDR1 reads GTSNPN; CDR2 reads SVGIG (reference sequence). CDR3 sequence: CAWSVPRTENTEAFF. The CDR3 nucleotides are TGTGCCTGGAGCGTACCCCGGACAGAAAACACTGAAGCTTTCTTT.

This chain joins TRBV7-9 and TRBJ1-2; D unclear. Germline V gene sequence: CDR1 SEHNR, CDR2 FQNEAQ (reference sequence). The CDR3 spans 16 residues. V was shortened by 2 bases and J by 1 base, with 14 bases between the two germline ends. The CDR3 spells CASSLPVASSNYGYTF. In DNA, the CDR3 is TGTGCCAGCAGCTTACCTGTAGCCAGTAGTAACTATGGCTACACCTTC.

In its sample, this clone was seen a few times. This chain connects TRBV9 to TRBJ1-2; D unresolved. Germline CDR1 is SGDLS and CDR2 is YYNGEE. CDR3 length equals 13 residues. Trimming left V 0 bases short and J 4 bases short, with 7 bases between. CDR3 protein: CASSVDSSYGYTF. DNA for the CDR3: TGTGCCAGCAGCGTAGACAGCTCCTATGGCTACACCTTC.

The chain is built from TRBV6-6 and TRBJ2-5; TRBD1 agrees at 10 bases. The CDR3 runs to 16 residues. Trimming removed 2 bases from V and 7 bases from J; junction bases left unmatched: 10. The germline V gene has CDR1 MNHNY and CDR2 SVGAGI (reference sequence). CDR3 in DNA: TGTGCCAGCAGTTACACCGGGACAGGGGAATCTGGGACCCAGTACTTC. Translation: CASSYTGTGESGTQYF.

The CDR3 sequence is CASSRLTGNTDTQYF. CDR3 nucleotides: TGTGCCAGCAGTCGATTGACAGGAAACACAGATACGCAGTATTTT. The rearrangement uses TRBV6-6 and TRBJ2-3; D possibly corresponds to TRBD1 (6 bases). This CDR3 is 15 amino acids long. V lost 5 bases and J lost 2, with 14 bases in between. Per germline, CDR1 MNHNY and CDR2 SVGAGI (reference sequence).

This clone was counted once. This chain joins TRBV9 and TRBJ2-1, with 7 bases matching TRBD1. The germline CDR1 and CDR2 sequences are SGDLS and YYNGEE. The trim removed 0 bases at V and 14 bases at J, leaving 8 bases unmatched. This CDR3 region has 13 residues. Here the CDR3 reads CASSVEEAGGKFF. The CDR3 DNA reads as TGTGCCAGCAGCGTAGAGGAAGCAGGGGGAAAGTTCTTC. Looking up the rest from reference TRBV9 and TRBJ2-1 gives the full variable domain: DSGVTQTPKHLITATGQRVTLRCSPRSGDLSVYWYQQSLDQGLQFLIQYYNGEERAKGNILERFSAQQFPDLHSELNLSSLELGDSALYFCASSVEEAGGKFFGPGTRLTVL.

This clone appeared a few times. The V and J genes are TRBV20-1 and TRBJ1-1; no clear D. CDR1 DFQATT and CDR2 SNEGSKA come from the germline V gene (reference sequence). Trimming took off 6 bases at V and 2 bases at J, with 4 bases between the two ends. There are 10 residues in the CDR3. Written as DNA, the CDR3 is TGCAGTGCCGATAACACTGAAGCTTTCTTT. Protein: CSADNTEAFF.

In its sample, this clone was seen once. The chain has TRBV29-1 and TRBJ2-1; 10 bases align to TRBD2. The V segment lost 2 bases and the J segment 5 bases; nucleotides outside the gene matches: 3. In germline, CDR1 is SQVTM, CDR2 ANQGSEA. This CDR3 is 14 amino acids long. Written as DNA, the CDR3 is TGCAGCGTTGAAAGGACTAGCGGCAACAATGAGCAGTTCTTC. It yields the protein CSVERTSGNNEQFF.

This clone has just a few counts. The V gene is TRBV6-5, the J gene TRBJ1-1; 7 bases match TRBD1. The V and J ends lost 6 bases and 9 bases, in that order; junction bases with no gene match: 13. There are 14 residues in the CDR3. Germline-derived CDR1 and CDR2 are MNHEY and SVGAGI. The CDR3 nucleotides are TGTGCCAGCAGGCAACCGTCGGGACAGTTGCAAGCTTTCTTT. It encodes CASRQPSGQLQAFF.

This chain connects TRBV5-3 to TRBJ1-5, with D unclear. TRBV5-3 is an ORF, and what it does is uncertain. The CDR3 runs 14 residues. V lost 8 bases and J 0 bases, leaving 12 bases between the germline ends. The CDR3 bases are TGTGCCAGGAGATTCCAGGATAGCAATCAGCCCCAGCATTTT. Its translation: CARRFQDSNQPQHF.

The V call is TRBV28, the J call TRBJ2-7; 11 nucleotides line up with TRBD1. Germline lookup yields CDR1 MDHEN and CDR2 SYDVKM. CDR3 size: 12 residues. The V and J ends lost 3 bases and 9 bases, in that order; junction bases with no gene match: 1. The CDR3 DNA is TGTGCCAGCAGTTTGGGGACAGGGGGGCAGTACTTC. Residues: CASSLGTGGQYF.

This chain uses TRBV11-2 with TRBJ2-5; 12 nucleotides agree with TRBD2. Germline loops: CDR1 SGHAT, CDR2 FQNNGV. The CDR3 loop spans 15 amino acids. Losses at the gene ends were 1 base for V and 6 bases for J; bases not matched to a gene: 3. DNA of the CDR3: TGTGCCAGCAGCTTAGTGACTAGCGGGGGTAAGACCCAGTACTTC. This codes for CASSLVTSGGKTQYF.

This chain uses TRBV7-2 with TRBJ2-7, with D hard to call. The CDR3 has 14 amino acids. V was pared by 9 bases and J by 7 bases, with 22 bases between. Germline CDR1 SGHTA, CDR2 FQGNSA. CDR3 nucleotide sequence: TGTGCCAGTCTTCAGGCCTCCGGCCCTTGGGAGCAGTACTTC. This translates into CASLQASGPWEQYF.

CDR3: CASKDRDRGLYEQYF. The CDR3, as DNA: TGTGCCAGCAAGGACCGGGACAGGGGGCTTTACGAGCAGTACTTC. The V gene is TRBV2, the J gene TRBJ2-7; 12 nucleotides align to TRBD1. This CDR3 has 15 amino acids. J lost 4 bases, V lost 7 bases, and 8 bases had no gene match. Germline V gene data show CDR1 as SNHLY and CDR2 as FYNNEI.

This clone has just one count. This rearrangement joins TRBV4-2 to TRBJ2-7; 9 nucleotides align to TRBD2. Trimming at V came to 5 bases and at J to 5 bases, leaving 13 bases not matched to a gene. CDR3 length equals 16 residues. Germline CDR1 LGHNA, CDR2 YNFKEQ. CDR3 DNA: TGTGCCAGCAGCGGATGGGGGCGGGAGGGCCCAAACGAGCAGTACTTC. This codes for CASSGWGREGPNEQYF.